Listed below are T cell receptor beta chains from one sample, sequenced in a study of CD8 T cells in Susac syndrome. MiXCR, applied by TCRdb to the immunoSEQ multiplex PCR reads, yields one record per CDR3 protein. The sample includes 190,000 or so distinct CDR3 sequences, about 96% seen only once; the top ten take about 0.087%. Sequences were obtained from CD4+ T cells from PBMCs. The receptor source for this set is a human donor with multiple sclerosis. The conserved cysteine and the conserved F or W are not part of the CDR3 here. The D gene is left open where the match is weak.

d_gene | v_gene | len | CDR3aa
NA | TRBV9 | 13 | ASSARQDSGTEAF
NA | TRBV20-1 | 12 | SARRDFGNQPQH
NA | TRBV7-9 | 10 | ASSRDLYGYT
TRBD2 | TRBV19 | 13 | ASSKSGSSYNEQF
NA | TRBV7-2 | 16 | ASSEGSHSGTFSYEQY
TRBD2 | TRBV4-1 | 13 | ASSLLSGGGETQY
NA | TRBV5-4 | 13 | ASSSDSSYNSPLH
TRBD2 | TRBV18 | 11 | ASSPSGPYEQY
TRBD2 | TRBV7-9 | 13 | ASTTTSGRSYEQY
NA | TRBV20-1 | 10 | SARESTDTQY
TRBD1 | TRBV27 | 13 | ASTLTGANNYGYT
TRBD1 | TRBV12-3/TRBV12-4 | 11 | ASSGGQNSPLH
NA | TRBV30 | 13 | AWRERDRNTGELF
NA | TRBV15 | 15 | ATSRDPLGGSGNTIY
NA | TRBV20-1 | 9 | SAIHDYEQY
TRBD1 | TRBV7-9 | 10 | ASSTGQGWQY
TRBD2 | TRBV7-9 | 14 | ASRSRTSGNYNEQF
TRBD2 | TRBV28 | 13 | ASSPQRGLEYEQY
NA | TRBV9 | 13 | ASSPSPWGTGELF
NA | TRBV3-1 | 10 | ASSHSGRIQY
TRBD1 | TRBV7-9 | 12 | ASSDREGNQPQH
NA | TRBV7-9 | 8 | ASSWGELF
NA | TRBV29-1 | 10 | SVSQVNQPQH
TRBD2 | TRBV15 | 12 | ASSAGGLSDTQY
NA | TRBV6-2/TRBV6-3 | 13 | ASSYHQDSYNEQF
TRBD1 | TRBV27 | 12 | ASSLTDRGYGYT
NA | TRBV4-1 | 12 | ASSQDPRTFGYT
NA | TRBV7-9 | 12 | ASSSNPGAYEQY
TRBD2 | TRBV6-1 | 13 | ASSEALTSPGEQY
NA | TRBV7-9 | 12 | ASSSGLLNTEAF
NA | TRBV9 | 15 | ASSISGHWGQQETQY
TRBD2 | TRBV11-2 | 15 | ASSFSSSGPIQETQY
TRBD2 | TRBV4-2 | 18 | ASSHEGLAGGKKQPYEQY
NA | TRBV30 | 10 | AWSDTGNEQF
NA | TRBV20-1 | 10 | SAPRLGEKLF
NA | TRBV7-9 | 12 | ASSLAGRPGGYT
TRBD2 | TRBV10-3 | 8 | AIGEGTQY
NA | TRBV5-1 | 12 | ASSLDPVNTEAF
NA | TRBV3-1 | 13 | ASSQGGRISYEQY
NA | TRBV14 | 12 | ASSLQNSGNTIY
TRBD1 | TRBV9 | 11 | ASSVTGKHGYT
NA | TRBV18 | 9 | ASSGRDTQY
TRBD1 | TRBV27 | 13 | ASSLATGTVNEQY
NA | TRBV14 | 11 | ASSQWGSYEQY
TRBD2 | TRBV2 | 13 | ASSAAGGNLYEQY
TRBD1 | TRBV30 | 11 | AWSPGQTYEQY
TRBD2 | TRBV5-1 | 12 | ASSFLAGQETQY
NA | TRBV20-1 | 13 | SARSGGPATDTQY
TRBD1 | TRBV3-1 | 12 | ASSRIQGDTEAF
NA | TRBV9 | 10 | ASSVEGGPQH
NA | TRBV9 | 13 | ASSGSPARGDTQY
TRBD2 | TRBV4-1 | 15 | ASSQRLAGGPRGEQF